This T cell receptor beta chain is from a study of blood T cell repertoires in COVID-19. Study background: Italy, Spain and the United States were the sources of the convalescent and acute COVID-19 samples. From T cells, B-cell-depleted T cells, or PBMCs came the material, which was cDNA or gDNA.

Germline V gene data show CDR1 as MNHEY and CDR2 as SMNVEV (reference sequence). Trimming removed 2 bases at V and 0 bases at J, with 8 bases between. CDR3 length equals 15 residues. As handled by the study authors: Nucleated cell counts were estimated from reference gene primer amplification. Repertoires were generated with immunoSEQ multiplex PCR, while TCRdb's copy carries only in-frame clones and drops some. That table is the source of V, J and clone size, and D and trimming were worked out from the DNA. Altogether around 65,000 clones are present, approximately 75% being singletons, with the ten largest covering roughly 44%.

The chain uses TRBV27 and TRBJ1-3, with TRBD1 as a possible D gene (5 bases). The receptor was isolated from a human donor in a cohort sampled during active COVID-19. Sample: peripheral blood. DNA for the CDR3: TGTGCCAGCAGTTTAACGGGGGTCTCTGGAAACACCATATATTTT. Its protein product is CASSLTGVSGNTIYF.